Below are 31 T cell receptor beta chains sequenced from a single sample in a study of blood T cell repertoires in COVID-19. Repertoires were generated with immunoSEQ multiplex PCR, while TCRdb's copy carries only in-frame clones and drops some. The sample consists of under 250,000 clones, roughly 80% of them appearing once. Sample: peripheral blood. These receptors were collected from a woman aged 40 to 55 with COVID-19, enrolled during active disease.

This chain links TRBV7-2 with TRBJ2-7; 9 nucleotides match TRBD2. J was trimmed by 2 bases and V by 5 bases; bases with no gene match: 4. Germline V CDR1 and CDR2: SGHTA, FQGNSA. The CDR3 runs to 14 residues. The CDR3: CASSPGLAPYEQYF. The CDR3 DNA is TGTGCCAGCAGCCCTGGACTAGCGCCCTACGAGCAGTACTTC. Full variable domain (missing parts from reference TRBV7-2 and TRBJ2-7): GAGVSQSPSNKVTEKGKDVELRCDPISGHTALYWYRQSLGQGLEFLIYFQGNSAPDKSGLPSDRFSAERTGGSVSTLTIQRTQQEDSAVYLCASSPGLAPYEQYFGPGTRLTVT.

The DNA of the CDR3 is TGTGCCAGCAGTCTAAACACGCAGGAAAATTCACCCCTCCACTTT. Amino acid sequence: CASSLNTQENSPLHF. V usage is TRBV27 and J usage is TRBJ1-6; D call uncertain. The CDR3 loop spans 15 amino acids. V was pared by 5 bases and J by 7 bases, with 15 bases between. The V gene's germline CDR1 is MNHEY and CDR2 SMNVEV (reference sequence).

CDR3 protein: CASSYAGVNNSPLHF. In DNA form, the CDR3 reads TGTGCCAGCAGTTATGCGGGGGTTAATAATTCACCCCTCCACTTT. The V call is TRBV6-2 or TRBV6-3, the J call TRBJ1-6, with D possibly TRBD1 on 5 matching bases. This CDR3 is 15 amino acids long. Per the germline V gene, CDR1 is MNHEY and CDR2 is SVGEGT. V was shortened by 3 bases and J by 5 bases, with 11 bases between the two germline ends.

The rearrangement links TRBV11-2 to TRBJ1-4; D is ambiguous. From germline, CDR1 is SGHAT and CDR2 FQNNGV. This CDR3 spans 14 amino acids. The CDR3 region is CATQGRETNEKLFF. CDR3 coding DNA: TGTGCTACCCAAGGACGGGAGACTAATGAAAAACTGTTTTTT.

The chain carries TRBV9 and TRBJ2-7; D perhaps matches TRBD2 (5 bases). V dropped 0 bases and J dropped 5 bases, with 15 bases sitting between them. This CDR3 spans 15 amino acids. Germline loops: CDR1 SGDLS, CDR2 YYNGEE. CDR3 DNA: TGTGCCAGCAGCGTAGGTGCTAGCCAAGGCGACGAGCAGTACTTC. This translates into CASSVGASQGDEQYF.

J is TRBJ2-2 and V is TRBV18; TRBD1 might be the D (5 bases). In germline, CDR1 is KGHSH, CDR2 LQKENI. The CDR3 runs to 16 residues. Trimming took off 3 bases at V and 4 bases at J, with 15 bases between the two ends. The CDR3 sequence: CASSPKGTQGTGELFF. In DNA form, the CDR3 reads TGTGCCAGCTCACCGAAGGGCACCCAGGGCACCGGGGAGCTGTTTTTT.

The gene calls are TRBV7-9 and TRBJ1-1; the D is unclear. The CDR3 consists of 13 residues. V lost 5 bases and J lost 1, with 8 bases in between. Germline values: CDR1 SEHNR, CDR2 FQNEAQ (reference sequence). This CDR3 is CASSTRENTEAFF. The CDR3 DNA is TGTGCCAGCAGCACCCGGGAGAACACTGAAGCTTTCTTT.

This chain connects TRBV14 to TRBJ1-1; 9 bases match TRBD1. The junction had 6 bases not matched to a gene; V was cut back by 4 bases and J by 12 bases. The V gene's germline CDR1 is SGHDN and CDR2 FVKESK. The CDR3 has 12 amino acids. CDR3 sequence: CASSPRTGASFF. CDR3 DNA: TGTGCCAGCAGCCCGCGGACAGGGGCTTCTTTCTTT.

The chain has TRBV19 and TRBJ1-1, with a weak D call TRBD1 (5 bases). This CDR3 is built from 15 residues. V lost 1 base to trimming and J lost 0 bases, with 9 bases between them. CDR1 is LNHDA, CDR2 SQIVND, per germline (reference sequence). The CDR3 is CASSIARGVNTEAFF. As DNA, the CDR3 is TGTGCCAGTAGTATAGCCCGGGGGGTGAACACTGAAGCTTTCTTT. Drawing the rest from reference TRBV19 and TRBJ1-1, the complete variable domain is DGGITQSPKYLFRKEGQNVTLSCEQNLNHDAMYWYRQDPGQGLRLIYYSQIVNDFQKGDIAEGYSVSREKKESFPLTVTSAQKNPTAFYLCASSIARGVNTEAFFGQGTRLTVV.

The genes are TRBV5-1 and TRBJ2-1; D perhaps matches TRBD2 (6 bases). There are 15 residues in the CDR3. CDR1 and CDR2 from the germline V gene are SGHRS and YFSETQ. Trimming removed 0 bases at V and 2 bases at J, with 9 bases between. CDR3 sequence reads: CASSLGGEPYNEQFF. The CDR3 nucleotides read TGCGCCAGCAGCTTGGGCGGGGAGCCCTACAATGAGCAGTTCTTC.

There are a few counts of this clone. The V and J genes are TRBV7-2 and TRBJ2-5; a weak D match, TRBD1 (6 bases). V dropped 3 bases and J dropped 7 bases, with 15 bases sitting between them. The CDR3 sequence is 14 residues long. Germline-derived CDR1 and CDR2 are SGHTA and FQGNSA. CDR3 sequence: CASSFMTGEGTQYF. The CDR3 DNA sequence: TGTGCCAGCAGCTTCATGACAGGAGAAGGGACCCAGTACTTC.

The genes are TRBV18 and TRBJ1-2; 10 positions match TRBD1. The CDR3 sequence is 16 residues long. V shed 5 bases, J shed 5 bases, and the junction held 11 bases outside the gene matches. CDR1 and CDR2 from the germline V gene are KGHSH and LQKENI. The CDR3 nucleotides are TGTGCCAGCTCAACCCTTCTCGGGACAGGGGTATATGGCTACACCTTC. This gives the protein CASSTLLGTGVYGYTF.

The chain is built from TRBV6-4 and TRBJ2-3; 7 positions match TRBD2. This CDR3 comprises 15 residues. The germline V gene has CDR1 MRHNA and CDR2 SNTAGT. J lost 8 bases, V lost 5 bases, and 13 bases had no gene match. The CDR3 here is CASSPLAGESGTQYF. In DNA form, the CDR3 reads TGTGCCAGCAGTCCCCTCGCGGGGGAGAGCGGTACGCAGTATTTT.

V gene TRBV6-2 or TRBV6-3 combines with J gene TRBJ2-3; weak D call: TRBD2 (6 bases). The germline V and J ends were trimmed by 6 bases and 2 bases, with 21 bases remaining between them. Germline V gene data show CDR1 as MNHEY and CDR2 as SVGEGT. The CDR3 contains 17 residues. DNA of the CDR3: TGTGCCAGCAGCCCCCGGGGCGCGGGGTCCGACACAGATACGCAGTATTTT. The encoded protein is CASSPRGAGSDTDTQYF.

The V gene is TRBV7-3, the J gene TRBJ1-1, with 7 bases that match TRBD1. The CDR3 covers 14 residues. CDR1 is SGHTA and CDR2 is FQGTGA in the germline V gene. Losses at the gene ends were 2 bases for V and 1 base for J; bases not matched to a gene: 1. The CDR3 reads CASSLQGGNTEAFF. CDR3 in DNA: TGTGCCAGCAGCTTACAGGGGGGGAACACTGAAGCTTTCTTT.

The chain joins TRBV6-1 to TRBJ1-5, with 11 bases lining up with TRBD1. The V gene end was trimmed by 7 bases and the J gene end by 6 bases; junction bases not matched to a gene: 8. Germline V gives CDR1 MNHNS, CDR2 SASEGT. The CDR3 length is 15 residues. The chain's CDR3 is CASTGQGARVQPQHF. CDR3 DNA: TGTGCCAGCACCGGACAGGGGGCTCGGGTTCAGCCCCAGCATTTT.

The chain joins TRBV19 to TRBJ1-3; the D gene is possibly TRBD1 (5 bases). The V and J ends lost 4 bases and 1 base respectively, with 8 bases between them. The germline gives CDR1 LNHDA, CDR2 SQIVND (reference sequence). CDR3 length equals 14 residues. The CDR3 DNA sequence: TGTGCCAGTAGTACAGGGTCATCTGGAAACACCATATATTTT. This translates into CASSTGSSGNTIYF. Full variable domain (rest looked up from reference TRBV19 and TRBJ1-3): DGGITQSPKYLFRKEGQNVTLSCEQNLNHDAMYWYRQDPGQGLRLIYYSQIVNDFQKGDIAEGYSVSREKKESFPLTVTSAQKNPTAFYLCASSTGSSGNTIYFGEGSWLTVV.

The chain links TRBV18 to TRBJ1-3, with 7 bases identical to TRBD1. The junction had 3 bases not matched to a gene; V was cut back by 4 bases and J by 0 bases. The CDR3 contains 15 residues. In germline, CDR1 is KGHSH, CDR2 LQKENI. As DNA, the CDR3 is TGTGCCAGCTCACACGGGACAGACTCTGGAAACACCATATATTTT. It specifies CASSHGTDSGNTIYF.

This sequence joins TRBV30 and TRBJ1-2; 9 bases agree with TRBD1. Germline assignment: CDR1 GTSNPN and CDR2 SVGIG (reference sequence). J lost 3 bases, V lost 8 bases, and 4 bases had no gene match. This CDR3 region has 12 residues. CDR3: CANGQGYYGYTF. Here the CDR3 DNA reads TGTGCCAACGGACAGGGGTACTATGGCTACACCTTC.

This clone was recorded a few times. The chain employs TRBV29-1 and TRBJ2-7, with D perhaps TRBD2 (5 bases). Trimming pared 4 bases from V and 5 bases from J, leaving 12 bases between. The CDR3 runs to 12 residues. Germline V CDR1 and CDR2: SQVTM, ANQGSEA. This CDR3 is CSVGGLRDEQYF. CDR3 coding DNA: TGCAGCGTTGGAGGACTGCGAGACGAGCAGTACTTC.

The chain uses TRBV7-9 and TRBJ2-5; D may be TRBD2 (6 bases). The CDR3 spans 15 residues. CDR1 SEHNR and CDR2 FQNEAQ come from the germline V gene (reference sequence). V was cut by 2 bases and J by 5 bases, with 15 bases left in between. For the CDR3, the DNA is TGTGCCAGCAGCTTACTTTCGGGGGAATTGGAGACCCAGTACTTC. Residues: CASSLLSGELETQYF.

CDR3 in DNA: TGTGCCTGGGGGGCCAGTACGTGGGGAAACACCATATATTTT. It codes for CAWGASTWGNTIYF. J is TRBJ1-3 and V is TRBV30; D is perhaps TRBD1 (5 bases). Germline V gene data show CDR1 as GTSNPN and CDR2 as SVGIG (reference sequence). The CDR3 sequence is 14 residues long. V was pared by 5 bases and J by 4 bases, with 15 bases between.

The chain combines TRBV3-1 (or the pseudogene TRBV3-2) with TRBJ1-1, with D perhaps matching TRBD1 (6 bases). Germline V lookup: CDR1 LGHDT, CDR2 YNNKEL (reference sequence). The CDR3 runs 14 residues. V shed 4 bases and J shed 5 bases, with 14 bases lying between them. CDR3 region: CASSLSGRGTEAFF. CDR3 sequence (DNA): TGTGCCAGCAGCCTATCTGGGAGGGGGACTGAAGCTTTCTTT.

This clone has more than one count but fewer than ten. The J gene is TRBJ1-1, the V gene TRBV19, with D perhaps TRBD1 (5 bases). V shed 3 bases and J shed 1 base, with 9 bases lying between them. The CDR3 extends over 14 amino acids. Germline V gives CDR1 LNHDA, CDR2 SQIVND (reference sequence). DNA of the CDR3: TGTGCCAGTAGTATTAACGGACAGAACACTGAAGCTTTCTTT. It translates to CASSINGQNTEAFF.

This chain connects TRBV2 to TRBJ1-5; maybe TRBD1 (6 bases). This CDR3 comprises 15 residues. CDR1 SNHLY and CDR2 FYNNEI come from the germline V gene. The V and J ends lost 8 bases and 4 bases respectively, with 18 bases between them. CDR3 nucleotides: TGTGCCAGCGGGTACCGGGACACGACAAATCAGCCCCAGCATTTT. Translated, it gives CASGYRDTTNQPQHF.

The chain carries TRBV7-6 and TRBJ2-1, with 7 bases that match TRBD1. Unmatched junction bases numbered 5, after V lost 3 bases and J lost 3 bases. Germline assignment: CDR1 SGHVS and CDR2 FNYEAQ. The CDR3 has 15 amino acids. This CDR3 reads CASSFPGDSYNEQFF. In nucleotides, the CDR3 is TGTGCCAGCAGCTTCCCAGGGGACAGCTACAATGAGCAGTTCTTC. Variable domain in full (rest from reference TRBV7-6 and TRBJ2-1): GAGVSQSPRYKVTKRGQDVALRCDPISGHVSLYWYRQALGQGPEFLTYFNYEAQQDKSGLPNDRFSAERPEGSISTLTIQRTEQRDSAMYRCASSFPGDSYNEQFFGPGTRLTVL.

This chain uses TRBV27 with TRBJ1-1; 9 positions agree with TRBD1. The CDR3 is made up of 14 amino acids. The germline gives CDR1 MNHEY, CDR2 SMNVEV (reference sequence). The V and J ends lost 4 bases and 2 bases, in that order; junction bases with no gene match: 2. CDR3 nucleotide sequence: TGTGCCAGCAGTTCGGGACAGGGCAACACTGAAGCTTTCTTT. It yields the protein CASSSGQGNTEAFF.

V and J are TRBV4-1 and TRBJ1-5; D gene unclear. The CDR3 contains 14 residues. CDR1 and CDR2 from the germline V gene are MGHRA and YSYEKL. The germline V and J ends were trimmed by 1 base and 2 bases, with 6 bases remaining between them. CDR3 amino acids: CASSQGSGNQPQHF. CDR3 sequence (DNA): TGCGCCAGCAGCCAAGGGAGCGGCAATCAGCCCCAGCATTTT.

The chain joins TRBV5-4 to TRBJ2-7, with D tentatively TRBD1 (6 bases). Trimming pared 1 base from V and 6 bases from J, leaving 8 bases between. This CDR3 is built from 12 residues. Germline CDR1 reads SGHNT; CDR2 reads YYREEE (reference sequence). Here the CDR3 reads CASSLTGSEQYF. The CDR3 DNA sequence: TGTGCCAGCAGCTTGACAGGGAGCGAGCAGTACTTC.

In its sample, this clone was seen a few times. This chain uses TRBV3-1 (or the pseudogene TRBV3-2) with TRBJ2-3; the D gene is possibly TRBD1 (7 bases). The CDR3 runs to 13 residues. V was shortened by 1 base and J by 9 bases, with 11 bases between the two germline ends. CDR1 is LGHDT and CDR2 is YNNKEL in the germline V gene (reference sequence). CDR3 sequence (DNA): TGTGCCAGCAGCCAAGGGACAGGAGGGACGCAGTATTTT. Its protein is CASSQGTGGTQYF.

A single count supports this clone. The rearrangement links TRBV6-2 or TRBV6-3 to TRBJ2-7; the match to TRBD1 covers 7 bases. Trimming at V came to 5 bases and at J to 3 bases, leaving 10 bases not matched to a gene. CDR1 is MNHEY and CDR2 is SVGEGT in the germline V gene. The CDR3 is made up of 15 amino acids. CDR3 region: CASSPPRQGGYEQYF. In nucleotides, the CDR3 is TGTGCCAGCAGTCCCCCCCGACAGGGCGGCTACGAGCAGTACTTC.